This TCR beta chain is from a study of monozygotic twins with cystic fibrosis. Study at large: Approximately 3 micrograms of fragmented DNA underwent approximately 15 PCR cycles for library preparation. Regarding the study as a whole: Monozygotic CF twins shared more identical nucleotide clonotypes than unrelated patients.

With regard to this clone: Its antigen remains unidentified.

The CDR3 is made up of 11 amino acids. Germline CDR1 and CDR2: MDHEN and SYDVKM. V lost 5 bases to trimming and J lost 8 bases, with 7 bases between them. Assay used: immunoSEQ multiplex PCR; TCRdb lists only in-frame clones, some missing. The sample consists of fewer than 30,000 clones, around four fifths of them appearing once. This receptor was identified in a girl aged 2 to 9 with cystic fibrosis. The rearrangement links TRBV28 to TRBJ2-1; D uncertain. Sample: blood. In DNA form, the CDR3 reads TGTGCCAGCAGTCTAGGTTATGAGCAGTTCTTC. This codes for CASSLGYEQFF.